This T cell receptor beta chain appears in the sequencing data of a study of blood T cells in healthy people across ages (dated by TCRdb to about 2015). Study-wide context: In model experiments, template switching captured roughly one uniquely barcoded TCR beta cDNA molecule for every two T cells. The donors were divided into four age groups: young (average approximately 17 years), middle-aged (approximately 39), aged (around 59) and long-lived (roughly 82). To avoid experimental bias, donors of different ages were randomly spread across the sequencing lanes. The study measured age-related changes in TCR beta repertoire diversity using deep sequencing normalized with unique cDNA molecular identifiers. For two donors (one aged 18 to 29 and one aged 80 or older), the study analyzed two additional independent replicas of 1 million unique cDNA reads from the same blood draw. Results the study describes overall, beyond this receptor: Observed TCR beta diversity per million T cells fell roughly linearly with age, and a significant reduction was already apparent by age around 40. Estimates of total diversity based on one million sequenced T cells were considered lower bounds and underestimates. Compared with the aged group, the long-lived group had more naive CD4+ T cells, fewer expanded clones and increased TCR diversity, a pattern suggesting age selection. Since profiling was done on bulk unsorted PBMCs, naive and antigen-experienced compartments could not be conclusively compared. A strong correlation was found between observed TCR beta diversity and the percentage of naive T cells measured by flow cytometry. Because the CMV infection status of the donors was unknown, age-related changes in expanded clonotypes may potentially have been confounded.

Systemically healthy Caucasian individuals from Russia, some 36 in total and aged about 6 to 95 years, were included as donors. Approximately 10 milliliters of peripheral blood were collected from each donor into EDTA-treated Vacutainer tubes. Ficoll-Paque density-gradient centrifugation was used to isolate PBMCs, with at least 6.5 million per sample. Total RNA, at least 6 micrograms per sample, was extracted from PBMCs with Trizol reagent. Naive CD45RAhigh/CD27high T cell percentages were measured by flow cytometry on a PBMC aliquot from every donor. Library preparation employed 5' RACE. The sample was run on an Illumina HiSeq 2500. A second PCR of about 7 to 12 cycles was performed with a sample-barcoded 5' primer and a J-beta primer mix. A unique molecular identifier was introduced onto each TCR beta cDNA molecule by a template-switch 5' adaptor carrying 12 random nucleotides. Each sample yielded at least 2.5 million CDR3-containing paired-end reads. All of the RNA was converted into first-strand cDNA using the Mint cDNA synthesis kit, with a TRBC-specific oligonucleotide serving as the primer. All cDNA was treated with uracil-DNA glycosylase and then went through a first 18-cycle PCR with the universal primers M1SS and BC2_uni_R. Per the authors' processing: Normalization of each sample was performed by random selection of 1 million high-quality reads, each carrying a distinct molecular identifier. Instead of being binned into consensus sequences, reads with shared molecular identifiers were discarded. CDR3 identification, clonotype clustering and error correction used MiTCR with a Q25 quality threshold and the strictest error-elimination algorithm. A nonparametric unseen species model with Euler transformation was used to estimate lower-bound total TCR beta diversity. The public sequencing data were trimmed at Q25 with fastp and processed into clonotypes with MiXCR by TCRdb, which kept only in-frame beta chains. Rows with one shared CDR3 protein collapse into an entry with the most common genes and DNA. The V and J calls were determined by TCRdb, not by the authors. The sample table contains over 1.5 million distinct CDR3 sequences; only one count was recorded for about 50% of them. The ten most abundant clones make up 2.1% of the sample.

CDR1 MDHEN and CDR2 SYDVKM are derived from the germline V gene. V is reduced by 6 bases and J by 1 base, leaving a spacing of 16 bases between them. Including the terminal cysteine and phenylalanine, the CDR3 comprises 15 residues. Only the CDR3 portion is preserved as DNA: 45 bases, with reading frame beginning at the first base. About this clonotype: Its antigen is still unknown. Base qualities were left out, and no much larger clone turns up one base away.

The clonotype originates from a woman aged 40 to 50 in good health. Source material: blood. The chain employs TRBV28 and TRBJ2-7; confidence is insufficient to name the D gene. The CDR3 loop reads CASSSDPLPSYEQYF. In nucleotides, the sequence is TGTGCCAGCAGCTCCGATCCTCTCCCTTCCTACGAGCAGTACTTC.